A single sample is the source of the 21 T cell receptor beta chains below, sequenced in a study of shared clonotypes between healthy human individuals. Assay used: immunoSEQ multiplex PCR; TCRdb lists only in-frame clones, some missing. This sample yields around 1.4 million clones, of which about 98.5% are seen a single time; approximately 0.4% belongs to the top ten. Sequencing was carried out using naive CD4+ T cells sorted from blood. Subset meaning: CD45RA+ positively selected. The source of these receptors is a young man in good health.

This chain uses TRBV19 with TRBJ2-7, with D tentatively TRBD2 (6 bases). The CDR3 runs to 15 residues. The germline V gene encodes CDR1 LNHDA and CDR2 SQIVND (reference sequence). The germline V and J ends were trimmed by 3 bases and 2 bases, with 14 bases remaining between them. Here the CDR3 reads CASSILGSRTYEQYF. The CDR3 DNA reads as TGTGCCAGTAGTATTCTCGGGAGTAGGACCTACGAGCAGTACTTC. Looking up the rest from reference TRBV19 and TRBJ2-7 gives the full variable domain: DGGITQSPKYLFRKEGQNVTLSCEQNLNHDAMYWYRQDPGQGLRLIYYSQIVNDFQKGDIAEGYSVSREKKESFPLTVTSAQKNPTAFYLCASSILGSRTYEQYFGPGTRLTVT.

This chain uses TRBV2 with TRBJ2-3, with TRBD2 as a possible D gene (7 bases). The CDR3 runs to 14 residues. V was trimmed by 6 bases and J by 4 bases, leaving 14 bases between them. The germline V gene encodes CDR1 SNHLY and CDR2 FYNNEI. The DNA for the CDR3 is TGTGCCAGCAGCCGTAGGGGGGGGCCAGATACGCAGTATTTT. Its translation: CASSRRGGPDTQYF.

The CDR3 protein is CASNQAGQGDEQFF. The CDR3 nucleotides read TGTGCCAGTAATCAAGCGGGACAAGGGGATGAGCAGTTCTTC. The rearrangement uses TRBV19 and TRBJ2-1; maybe TRBD2 (7 bases). The CDR3 consists of 14 residues. The germline gives CDR1 LNHDA, CDR2 SQIVND (reference sequence). Trimming stripped 7 bases from V and 8 bases from J, with 18 bases between.

The chain joins TRBV9 to TRBJ1-5, with D uncertain. Germline V gives CDR1 SGDLS, CDR2 YYNGEE. The CDR3 sequence is 14 residues long. Trimming removed 4 bases at V and 1 base at J, with 9 bases between. CDR3 amino acids: CASSPLSSNQPQHF. DNA for the CDR3: TGTGCCAGCAGCCCCCTATCAAGCAATCAGCCCCAGCATTTT.

The chain employs TRBV10-3 and TRBJ2-1; the D call may be TRBD1 or TRBD2 (5 bases each). The V gene lost 4 bases and the J gene lost 5 bases, with 12 bases spanning the gap. The germline V gene has CDR1 ENHRY and CDR2 SYGVKD. The CDR3 has 14 amino acids. CDR3 loop: CAISVGVSNNEQFF. DNA of the CDR3: TGTGCCATCAGTGTGGGGGTATCAAACAATGAGCAGTTCTTC.

The chain is built from TRBV2 and TRBJ2-1; 8 positions agree with TRBD1. The CDR3 totals 12 residues. V shed 5 bases, J shed 16 bases, and the junction held 10 bases outside the gene matches. Germline V gene data show CDR1 as SNHLY and CDR2 as FYNNEI. CDR3 sequence reads: CASSQDRGNIFF. The CDR3 DNA is TGTGCCAGCAGTCAAGACAGGGGAAATATATTCTTC.

The chain is built from TRBV6-7 and TRBJ2-3, with 7 bases fitting TRBD1. TRBV6-7 is an open reading frame, and its role is uncertain. This CDR3 contains 15 residues. V lost 0 bases and J lost 5; bases outside the gene matches: 5. The CDR3: CASSYSKGAKDTQYF. The CDR3 DNA reads TGTGCCAGCAGTTACTCTAAGGGGGCAAAAGATACGCAGTATTTT.

The V call is TRBV29-1, the J call TRBJ1-1, with D perhaps matching TRBD1 (6 bases). V was trimmed by 2 bases and J by 4 bases, leaving 14 bases between them. Germline V gene lookup returns CDR1 SQVTM and CDR2 ANQGSEA. The CDR3 spans 14 residues. The CDR3 sequence: CSVERQIGGTEAFF. The CDR3 DNA reads TGCAGCGTTGAACGTCAAATAGGGGGCACTGAAGCTTTCTTT.

The chain combines TRBV2 with TRBJ1-1; 8 nucleotides align to TRBD1. The CDR3 has 14 amino acids. The germline V gene has CDR1 SNHLY and CDR2 FYNNEI. Trimming at V came to 3 bases and at J to 1 base, leaving 1 base not matched to a gene. The CDR3 bases are TGTGCCAGCAGTGACGACAGGGGGAACACTGAAGCTTTCTTT. Translation gives CASSDDRGNTEAFF.

As for this clone: In the same sample, other DNA sequences code for this CDR3. The rearrangement uses TRBV18 and TRBJ2-5; 7 bases fit TRBD2. The ends lost 3 bases at V and 4 bases at J; junction bases unmatched: 8. Germline V gene lookup returns CDR1 KGHSH and CDR2 LQKENI. The CDR3 totals 15 residues. The CDR3 bases are TGTGCCAGCTCACCCCGACTAGCTGGGGGAGAGACCCAGTACTTC. Translated: CASSPRLAGGETQYF.

The chain uses TRBV27 and TRBJ1-1, with 9 positions matching TRBD1. The V gene's germline CDR1 is MNHEY and CDR2 SMNVEV (reference sequence). The CDR3 contains 14 residues. With V trimmed by 0 bases and J by 10 bases, 6 bases remained unmatched. Here the CDR3 reads CASSLSGTGLGAFF. CDR3 in DNA: TGTGCCAGCAGTTTATCCGGGACAGGGTTGGGAGCTTTCTTT.

This chain connects TRBV19 to TRBJ1-1; no clear D gene. This CDR3 contains 13 residues. V was clipped by 4 bases and J by 7 bases, with 13 bases between them. CDR1 and CDR2 from the germline V gene are LNHDA and SQIVND (reference sequence). The CDR3: CASSNGWQYEAFF. CDR3 DNA: TGTGCCAGTAGTAACGGCTGGCAATATGAAGCTTTCTTT.

V usage is TRBV18 and J usage is TRBJ2-5; D gene uncertain. This CDR3 contains 13 residues. The V gene lost 6 bases and the J gene lost 2 bases, with 10 bases spanning the gap. The V gene's germline CDR1 is KGHSH and CDR2 LQKENI. CDR3 region: CASSLGFQETQYF. The CDR3 DNA reads as TGTGCCAGCTCCCTCGGATTTCAAGAGACCCAGTACTTC.

This clone has just one count. The chain is built from TRBV18 and TRBJ2-5, with 10 positions matching TRBD1. V lost 2 bases, J lost 5 bases, and 5 bases stayed unmatched. The CDR3 covers 15 residues. Germline V gene sequence: CDR1 KGHSH, CDR2 LQKENI. This CDR3 reads CASSPGTGEEETQYF. The CDR3 DNA reads TGTGCCAGCTCACCAGGGACAGGGGAGGAGGAGACCCAGTACTTC. Based on the CDR3 plus reference TRBV18 and TRBJ2-5, the full variable domain is NAGVMQNPRHLVRRRGQEARLRCSPMKGHSHVYWYRQLPEEGLKFMVYLQKENIIDESGMPKERFSAEFPKEGPSILRIQQVVRGDSAAYFCASSPGTGEEETQYFGPGTRLLVL.

The chain couples TRBV29-1 to TRBJ2-1; 10 nucleotides line up with TRBD2. Trimming removed 5 bases from V and 5 bases from J; junction bases left unmatched: 6. The germline V gene has CDR1 SQVTM and CDR2 ANQGSEA. There are 14 residues in the CDR3. The chain's CDR3 is CSVLRTSGNNEQFF. CDR3 bases: TGCAGCGTTCTTAGAACTAGCGGGAACAATGAGCAGTTCTTC.

V usage is TRBV7-8 and J usage is TRBJ2-7; 11 bases are a match to TRBD2. Per germline, CDR1 SGHVS and CDR2 FQNEAQ. Unmatched junction bases numbered 10, after V lost 5 bases and J lost 4 bases. This CDR3 has 16 amino acids. This chain's CDR3 is CASSPPGVAGGYEQYF. The CDR3 DNA follows: TGTGCCAGCAGCCCCCCGGGGGTAGCGGGAGGGTACGAGCAGTACTTC.

This clone has only one observation. The chain carries TRBV30 and TRBJ2-5, with TRBD1 as a possible D gene (6 bases). The V gene's germline CDR1 is GTSNPN and CDR2 SVGIG (reference sequence). The V and J ends lost 3 bases and 12 bases respectively, with 14 bases between them. The CDR3 is 11 amino acids. In nucleotides, the CDR3 is TGTGCCTGGAGCCCCTTGGGGGCGAAGTACTTC. This encodes CAWSPLGAKYF.

The genes are TRBV5-5 and TRBJ1-4, with a possible D match to TRBD1 (5 bases). The CDR3 length is 14 residues. Between the trimmed V and J ends, which lost 1 base and 8 bases, there was a span of 12 bases. Germline V gene sequence: CDR1 SGHKS, CDR2 YYEKEE (reference sequence). CDR3 amino acids: CASSLYQGSEKLFF. In nucleotides, the CDR3 is TGTGCCAGCAGCTTGTACCAGGGCAGCGAAAAACTGTTTTTT. Combining the CDR3 with reference TRBV5-5 and TRBJ1-4 gives the whole variable domain DAGVTQSPTHLIKTRGQQVTLRCSPISGHKSVSWYQQVLGQGPQFIFQYYEKEERGRGNFPDRFSARQFPNYSSELNVNALLLGDSALYLCASSLYQGSEKLFFGSGTQLSVL.

Details on this clone: The sample carries other DNA sequences with the same CDR3. The CDR3 nucleotides are TGTGCCAGCAGCTTACGAGGGAGTTCCTACAATGAGCAGTTCTTC. It specifies CASSLRGSSYNEQFF. The rearrangement joins TRBV7-9 to TRBJ2-1, with TRBD2 as a possible D gene (5 bases). Per the germline V gene, CDR1 is SEHNR and CDR2 is FQNEAQ (reference sequence). The CDR3 loop spans 15 amino acids. Trimming left V 2 bases short and J 1 base short, with 9 bases between.

The rearrangement links TRBV2 to TRBJ2-7; the D gene is possibly TRBD2 (5 bases). This CDR3 has 13 amino acids. Trimming shortened V by 11 bases and J by 7 bases, and 21 bases separated the two germline ends. Germline assignment: CDR1 SNHLY and CDR2 FYNNEI. CDR3 amino acids: CASQIQVPGEQYF. The CDR3 DNA follows: TGTGCCTCCCAAATTCAGGTTCCGGGAGAGCAGTACTTC.

This chain links TRBV2 with TRBJ1-2; D is undetermined. V lost 2 bases and J lost 2, with 3 bases in between. The CDR3 sequence is 12 residues long. In germline, CDR1 is SNHLY, CDR2 FYNNEI. The DNA of the CDR3 is TGTGCCAGCAGTGAACAGAACTATGGCTACACCTTC. Encoded protein: CASSEQNYGYTF.